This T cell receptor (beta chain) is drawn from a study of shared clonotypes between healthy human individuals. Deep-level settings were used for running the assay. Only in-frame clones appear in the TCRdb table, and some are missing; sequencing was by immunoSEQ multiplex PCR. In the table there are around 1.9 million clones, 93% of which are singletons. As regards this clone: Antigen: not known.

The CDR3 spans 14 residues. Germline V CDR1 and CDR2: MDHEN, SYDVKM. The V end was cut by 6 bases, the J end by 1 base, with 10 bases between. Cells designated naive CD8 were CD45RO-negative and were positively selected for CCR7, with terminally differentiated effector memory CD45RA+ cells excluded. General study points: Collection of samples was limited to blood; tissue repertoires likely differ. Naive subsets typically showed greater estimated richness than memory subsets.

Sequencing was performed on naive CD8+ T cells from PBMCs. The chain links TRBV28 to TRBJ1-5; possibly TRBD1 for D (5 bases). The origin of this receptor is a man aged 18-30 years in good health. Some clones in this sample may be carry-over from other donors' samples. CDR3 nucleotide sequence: TGTGCCAGCAGCAACGGGGACAGCAATCAGCCCCAGCATTTT. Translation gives CASSNGDSNQPQHF. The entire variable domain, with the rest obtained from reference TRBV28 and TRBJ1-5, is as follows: DVKVTQSSRYLVKRTGEKVFLECVQDMDHENMFWYRQDPGLGLRLIYFSYDVKMKEKGDIPEGYSVSREKKERFSLILESASTNQTSMYLCASSNGDSNQPQHFGDGTRLSIL.